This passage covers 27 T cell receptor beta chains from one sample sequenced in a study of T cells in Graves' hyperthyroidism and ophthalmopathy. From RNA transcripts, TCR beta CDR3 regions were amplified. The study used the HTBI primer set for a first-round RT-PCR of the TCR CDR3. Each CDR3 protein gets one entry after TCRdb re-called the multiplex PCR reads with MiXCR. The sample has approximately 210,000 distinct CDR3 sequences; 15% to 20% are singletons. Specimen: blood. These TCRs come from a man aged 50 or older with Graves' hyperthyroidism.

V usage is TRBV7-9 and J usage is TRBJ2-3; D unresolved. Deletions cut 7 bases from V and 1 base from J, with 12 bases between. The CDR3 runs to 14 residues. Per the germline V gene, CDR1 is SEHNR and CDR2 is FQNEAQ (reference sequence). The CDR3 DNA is TGTGCCAGCACCTCGTTGGAGCGCACAGATACGCAGTATTTT. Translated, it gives CASTSLERTDTQYF.

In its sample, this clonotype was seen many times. The CDR3 DNA reads TGTGCCAGCAGCGCAGGCAACCAAGAGACCCAGTACTTC. Its protein product is CASSAGNQETQYF. J is TRBJ2-5 and V is TRBV7-3; no definite D call. V was cut by 5 bases and J by 0 bases, with 7 bases left in between. Per germline, CDR1 SGHTA and CDR2 FQGTGA. CDR3 length: 13 amino acids.

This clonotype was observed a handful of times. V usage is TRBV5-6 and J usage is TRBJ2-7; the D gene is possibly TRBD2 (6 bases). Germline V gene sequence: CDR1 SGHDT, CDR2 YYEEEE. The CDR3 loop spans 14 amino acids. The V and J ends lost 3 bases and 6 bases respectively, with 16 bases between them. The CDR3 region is CASSSIHRLGEQYF. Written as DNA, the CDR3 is TGTGCCAGCAGCTCCATCCACCGACTAGGCGAGCAGTACTTC.

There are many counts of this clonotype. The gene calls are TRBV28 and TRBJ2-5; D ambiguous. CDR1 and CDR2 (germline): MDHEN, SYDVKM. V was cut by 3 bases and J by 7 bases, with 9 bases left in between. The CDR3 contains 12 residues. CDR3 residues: CASSFRVGTQYF. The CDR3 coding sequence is TGTGCCAGCAGTTTTAGGGTCGGGACCCAGTACTTC.

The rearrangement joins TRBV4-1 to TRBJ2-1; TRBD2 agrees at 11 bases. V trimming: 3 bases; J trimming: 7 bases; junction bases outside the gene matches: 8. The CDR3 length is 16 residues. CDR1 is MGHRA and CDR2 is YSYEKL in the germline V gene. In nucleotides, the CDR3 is TGCGCCAGCAGCCAGCCCGCGGCTAGCGGGAGGAATGAGCAGTTCTTC. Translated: CASSQPAASGRNEQFF.

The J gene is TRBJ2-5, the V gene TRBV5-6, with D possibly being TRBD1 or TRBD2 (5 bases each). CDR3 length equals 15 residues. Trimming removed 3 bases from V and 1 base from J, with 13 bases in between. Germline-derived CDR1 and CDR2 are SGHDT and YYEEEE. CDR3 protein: CASSSFGGGQETQYF. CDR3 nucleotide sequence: TGTGCCAGCAGCTCGTTCGGTGGGGGCCAAGAGACCCAGTACTTC.

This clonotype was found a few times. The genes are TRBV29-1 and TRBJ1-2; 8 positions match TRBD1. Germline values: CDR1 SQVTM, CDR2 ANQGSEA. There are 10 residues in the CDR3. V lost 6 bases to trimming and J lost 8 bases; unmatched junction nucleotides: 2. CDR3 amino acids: CSVTGGGYTF. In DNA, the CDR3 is TGCAGCGTCACAGGGGGAGGCTACACCTTC. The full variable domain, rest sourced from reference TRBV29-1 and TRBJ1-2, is SAVISQKPSRDICQRGTSLTIQCQVDSQVTMMFWYRQQPGQSLTLIATANQGSEATYESGFVIDKFPISRPNLTFSTLTVSNMSPEDSSIYLCSVTGGGYTFGSGTRLTVV.

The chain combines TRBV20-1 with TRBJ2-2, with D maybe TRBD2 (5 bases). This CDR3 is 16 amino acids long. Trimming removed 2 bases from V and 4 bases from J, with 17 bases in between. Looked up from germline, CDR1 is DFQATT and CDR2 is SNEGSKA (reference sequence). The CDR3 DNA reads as TGCAGTGCTAGACCTTTCCGAGCGGTGAGCACCGGGGAGCTGTTTTTT. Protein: CSARPFRAVSTGELFF.

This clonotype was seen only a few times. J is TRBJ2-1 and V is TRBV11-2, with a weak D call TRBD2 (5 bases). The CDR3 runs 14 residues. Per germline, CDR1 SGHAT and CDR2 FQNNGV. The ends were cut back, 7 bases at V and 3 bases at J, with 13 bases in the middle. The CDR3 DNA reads TGTGCCAGCACCTTCGGAGGCAGCTACAATGAGCAGTTCTTC. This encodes CASTFGGSYNEQFF.

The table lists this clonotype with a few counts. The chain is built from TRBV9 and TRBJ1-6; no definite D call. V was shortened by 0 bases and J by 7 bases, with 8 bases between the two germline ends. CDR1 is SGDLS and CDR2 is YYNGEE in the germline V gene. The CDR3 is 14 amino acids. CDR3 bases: TGTGCCAGCAGCGTAGCACCGGTGAATTCACCCCTCCACTTT. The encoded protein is CASSVAPVNSPLHF.

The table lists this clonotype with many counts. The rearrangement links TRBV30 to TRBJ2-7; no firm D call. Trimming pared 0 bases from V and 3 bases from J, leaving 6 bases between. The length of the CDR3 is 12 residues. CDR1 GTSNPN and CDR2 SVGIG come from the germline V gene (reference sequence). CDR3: CAWSVGIYEQYF. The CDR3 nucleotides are TGTGCCTGGAGTGTAGGGATCTACGAGCAGTACTTC.

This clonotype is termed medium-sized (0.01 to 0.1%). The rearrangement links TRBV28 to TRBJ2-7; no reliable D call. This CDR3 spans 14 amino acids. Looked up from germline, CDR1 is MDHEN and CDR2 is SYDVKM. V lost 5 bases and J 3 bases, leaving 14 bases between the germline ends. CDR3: CASSPSDEDYEQYF. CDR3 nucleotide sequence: TGTGCCAGCAGTCCATCTGACGAGGACTACGAGCAGTACTTC. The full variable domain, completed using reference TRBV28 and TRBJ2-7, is DVKVTQSSRYLVKRTGEKVFLECVQDMDHENMFWYRQDPGLGLRLIYFSYDVKMKEKGDIPEGYSVSREKKERFSLILESASTNQTSMYLCASSPSDEDYEQYFGPGTRLTVT.

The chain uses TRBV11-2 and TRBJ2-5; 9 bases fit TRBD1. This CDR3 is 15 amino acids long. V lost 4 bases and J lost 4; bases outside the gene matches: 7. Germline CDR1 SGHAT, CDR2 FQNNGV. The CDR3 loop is CASSWGGQGGETQYF. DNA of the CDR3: TGTGCCAGCAGCTGGGGGGGACAGGGTGGAGAGACCCAGTACTTC. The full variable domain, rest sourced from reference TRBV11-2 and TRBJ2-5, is EAGVAQSPRYKIIEKRQSVAFWCNPISGHATLYWYQQILGQGPKLLIQFQNNGVVDDSQLPKDRFSAERLKGVDSTLKIQPAKLEDSAVYLCASSWGGQGGETQYFGPGTRLLVL.

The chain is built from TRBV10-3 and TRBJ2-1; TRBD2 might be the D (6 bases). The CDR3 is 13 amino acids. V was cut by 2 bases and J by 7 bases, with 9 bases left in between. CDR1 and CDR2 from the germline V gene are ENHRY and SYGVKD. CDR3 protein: CAISERERNEQFF. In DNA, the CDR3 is TGTGCCATCAGTGAGCGGGAGAGGAATGAGCAGTTCTTC.

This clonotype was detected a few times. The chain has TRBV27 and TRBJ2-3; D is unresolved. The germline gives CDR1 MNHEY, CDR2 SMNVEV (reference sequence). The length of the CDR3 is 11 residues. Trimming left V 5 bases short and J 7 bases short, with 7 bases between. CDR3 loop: CASSAPNTQYF. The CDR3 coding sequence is TGTGCCAGCAGTGCCCCGAATACGCAGTATTTT.

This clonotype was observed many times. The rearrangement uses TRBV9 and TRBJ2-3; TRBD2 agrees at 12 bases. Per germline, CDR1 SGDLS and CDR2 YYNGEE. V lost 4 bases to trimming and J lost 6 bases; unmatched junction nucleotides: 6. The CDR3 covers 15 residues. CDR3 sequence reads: CASSTLAGGYDTQYF. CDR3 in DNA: TGTGCCAGCAGCACACTAGCGGGAGGATACGATACGCAGTATTTT.

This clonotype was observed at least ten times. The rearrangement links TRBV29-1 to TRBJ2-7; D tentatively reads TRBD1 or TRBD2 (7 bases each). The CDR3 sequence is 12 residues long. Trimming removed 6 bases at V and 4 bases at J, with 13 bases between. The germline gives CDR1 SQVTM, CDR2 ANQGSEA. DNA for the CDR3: TGCAGCGTGAGCCAGGGGGGGTACGAGCAGTACTTC. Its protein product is CSVSQGGYEQYF.

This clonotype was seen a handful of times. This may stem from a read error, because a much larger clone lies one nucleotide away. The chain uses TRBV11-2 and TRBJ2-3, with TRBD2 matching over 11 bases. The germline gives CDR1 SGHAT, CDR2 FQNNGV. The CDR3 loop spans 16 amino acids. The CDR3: CASSVRLAGRTDAQYF. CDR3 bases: TGTGCCAGCAGTGTGCGACTAGCGGGGCGCACAGATGCGCAGTATTTT.

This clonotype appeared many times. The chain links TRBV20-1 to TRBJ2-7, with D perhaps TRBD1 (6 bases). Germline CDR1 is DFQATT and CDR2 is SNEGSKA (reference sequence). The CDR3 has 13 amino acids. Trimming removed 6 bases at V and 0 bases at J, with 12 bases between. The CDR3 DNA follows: TGCAGTGCCAGATTACAGGGCTCCTACGAGCAGTACTTC. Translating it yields CSARLQGSYEQYF.

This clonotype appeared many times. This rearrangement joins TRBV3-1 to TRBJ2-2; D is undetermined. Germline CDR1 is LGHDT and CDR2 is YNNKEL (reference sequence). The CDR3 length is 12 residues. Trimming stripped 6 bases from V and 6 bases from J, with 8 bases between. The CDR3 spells CASRDWAGELFF. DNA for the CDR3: TGTGCCAGCAGGGATTGGGCCGGGGAGCTGTTTTTT. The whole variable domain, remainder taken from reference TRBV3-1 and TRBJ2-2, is DTAVSQTPKYLVTQMGNDKSIKCEQNLGHDTMYWYKQDSKKFLKIMFSYNNKELIINETVPNRFSPKSPDKAHLNLHINSLELGDSAVYFCASRDWAGELFFGEGSRLTVL.

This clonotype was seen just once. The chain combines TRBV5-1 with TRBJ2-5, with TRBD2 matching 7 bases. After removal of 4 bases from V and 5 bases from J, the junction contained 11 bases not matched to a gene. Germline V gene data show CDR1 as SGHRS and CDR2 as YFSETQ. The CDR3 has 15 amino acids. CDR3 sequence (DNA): TGCGCCAGCAGCCCCCCCTCTAGCGGTGGGGAGACCCAGTACTTC. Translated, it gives CASSPPSSGGETQYF.

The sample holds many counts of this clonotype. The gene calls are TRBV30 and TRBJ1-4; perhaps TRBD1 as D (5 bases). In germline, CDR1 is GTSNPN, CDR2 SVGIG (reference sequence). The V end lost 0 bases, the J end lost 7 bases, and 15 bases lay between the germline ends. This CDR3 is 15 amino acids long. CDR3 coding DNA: TGTGCCTGGAGTGTTTTCCGGGACGATGGTGAAAAACTGTTTTTT. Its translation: CAWSVFRDDGEKLFF.

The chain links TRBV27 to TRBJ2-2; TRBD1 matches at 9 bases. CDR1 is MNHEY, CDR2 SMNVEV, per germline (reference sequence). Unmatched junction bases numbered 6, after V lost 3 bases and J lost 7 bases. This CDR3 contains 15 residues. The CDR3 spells CASSLYRGLVGELFF. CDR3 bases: TGTGCCAGCAGTTTGTACAGGGGGCTGGTCGGGGAGCTGTTTTTT.

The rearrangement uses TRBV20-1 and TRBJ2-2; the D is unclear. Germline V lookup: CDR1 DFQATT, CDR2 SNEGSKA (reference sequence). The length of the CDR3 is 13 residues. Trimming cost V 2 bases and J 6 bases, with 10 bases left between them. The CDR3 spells CSARPLGPGELFF. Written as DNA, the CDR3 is TGCAGTGCTAGACCCCTGGGCCCCGGGGAGCTGTTTTTT.

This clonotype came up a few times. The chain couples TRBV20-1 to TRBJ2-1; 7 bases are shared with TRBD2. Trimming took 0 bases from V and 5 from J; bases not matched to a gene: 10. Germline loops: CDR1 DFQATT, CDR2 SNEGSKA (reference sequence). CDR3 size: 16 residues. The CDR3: CSARDPGSSGNNEQFF. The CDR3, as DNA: TGCAGTGCTAGAGATCCGGGGTCTAGCGGAAACAATGAGCAGTTCTTC.

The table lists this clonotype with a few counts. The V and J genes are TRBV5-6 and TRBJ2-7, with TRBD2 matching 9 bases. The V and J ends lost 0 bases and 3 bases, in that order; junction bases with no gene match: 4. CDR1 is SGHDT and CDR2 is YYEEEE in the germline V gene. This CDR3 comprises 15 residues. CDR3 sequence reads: CASSLESSGIYEQYF. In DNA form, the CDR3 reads TGTGCCAGCAGCTTGGAATCTAGCGGGATCTACGAGCAGTACTTC.

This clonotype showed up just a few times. CDR3 sequence (DNA): TGCGCCAGCAGCCAAGATCGGGGACAGAGCTCTGGAAACACCATATATTTT. It specifies CASSQDRGQSSGNTIYF. The gene calls are TRBV4-1 and TRBJ1-3; 7 bases are a match to TRBD1. This CDR3 is built from 17 residues. Germline V lookup: CDR1 MGHRA, CDR2 YSYEKL. With 0 bases clipped from V and 0 bases from J, the junction kept 5 bases outside the gene matches.